This T cell receptor beta chain was identified during a study of response to subunit inactivated influenza vaccine. Comment on this clonotype: The antigen is unknown.

One entry per CDR3 protein results from TCRdb running MiXCR on the RT-PCR reads. The data contain 400,000 to 650,000 distinct CDR3 sequences, roughly 7.6% of them singletons. Trimming pared 0 bases from V and 1 base from J, leaving 7 bases between. This CDR3 comprises 13 residues. From germline, CDR1 is GTSNPN and CDR2 SVGIG (reference sequence). General study points: The authors suggested that few new T cells are recruited per seasonal influenza vaccination.

The chain is built from TRBV30 and TRBJ2-7; no definite D call. The sequenced sample was PBMCs from blood, obtained about 23 months after vaccination. The source is a man between 45 and 75 years old who received an inactivated influenza vaccine. The CDR3 is CAWSVPGSYEQYF. CDR3 coding DNA: TGTGCCTGGAGTGTACCCGGGTCCTACGAGCAGTACTTC.